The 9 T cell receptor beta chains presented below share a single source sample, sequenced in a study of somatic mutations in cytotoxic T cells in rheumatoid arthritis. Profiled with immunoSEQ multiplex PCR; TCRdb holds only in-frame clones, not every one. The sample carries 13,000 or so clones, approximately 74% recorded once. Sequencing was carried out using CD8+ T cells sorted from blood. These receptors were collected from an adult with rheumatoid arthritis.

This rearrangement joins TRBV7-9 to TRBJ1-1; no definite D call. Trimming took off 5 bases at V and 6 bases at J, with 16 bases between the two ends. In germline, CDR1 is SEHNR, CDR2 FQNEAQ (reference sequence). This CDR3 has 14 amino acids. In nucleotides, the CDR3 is TGTGCCAGCAGCCTCACCTCCGATACAGCTGAAGCTTTCTTT. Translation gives CASSLTSDTAEAFF.

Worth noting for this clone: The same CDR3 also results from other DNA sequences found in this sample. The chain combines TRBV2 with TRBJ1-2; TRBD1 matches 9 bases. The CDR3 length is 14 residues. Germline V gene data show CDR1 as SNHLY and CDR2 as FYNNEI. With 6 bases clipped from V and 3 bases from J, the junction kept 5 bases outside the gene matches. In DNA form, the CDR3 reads TGTGCCAGCAGCGAGGACAGGGGCCACTATGGCTACACCTTC. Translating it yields CASSEDRGHYGYTF.

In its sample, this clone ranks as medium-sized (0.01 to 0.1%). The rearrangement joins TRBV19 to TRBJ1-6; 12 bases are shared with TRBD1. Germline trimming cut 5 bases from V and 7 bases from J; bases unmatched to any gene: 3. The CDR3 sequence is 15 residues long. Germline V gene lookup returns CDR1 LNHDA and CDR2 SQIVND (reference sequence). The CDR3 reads CASSGTGGRNSPLHF. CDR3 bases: TGTGCCAGTAGTGGGACAGGGGGCAGAAATTCACCCCTCCACTTT.

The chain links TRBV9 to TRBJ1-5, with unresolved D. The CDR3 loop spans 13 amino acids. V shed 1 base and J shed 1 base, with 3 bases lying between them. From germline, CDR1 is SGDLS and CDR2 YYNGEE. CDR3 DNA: TGTGCCAGCAGCGTAACAAGCAATCAGCCCCAGCATTTT. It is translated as CASSVTSNQPQHF. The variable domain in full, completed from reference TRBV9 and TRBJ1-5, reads DSGVTQTPKHLITATGQRVTLRCSPRSGDLSVYWYQQSLDQGLQFLIQYYNGEERAKGNILERFSAQQFPDLHSELNLSSLELGDSALYFCASSVTSNQPQHFGDGTRLSIL.

CDR3 sequence: CASSQDRGFNNEQFF. CDR3 bases: TGTGCCAGCAGCCAGGACAGGGGCTTTAACAATGAGCAGTTCTTC. The rearrangement uses TRBV5-6 and TRBJ2-1, with 9 bases lining up with TRBD1. This CDR3 region has 15 residues. With 4 bases clipped from V and 5 bases from J, the junction kept 7 bases outside the gene matches. Per germline, CDR1 SGHDT and CDR2 YYEEEE.

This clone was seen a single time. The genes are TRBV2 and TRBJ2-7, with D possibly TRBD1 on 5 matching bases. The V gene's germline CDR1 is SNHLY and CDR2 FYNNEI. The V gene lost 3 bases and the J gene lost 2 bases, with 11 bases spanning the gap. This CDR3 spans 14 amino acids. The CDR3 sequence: CASSDTQGPYEQYF. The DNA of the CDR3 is TGTGCCAGCAGTGACACTCAGGGCCCCTACGAGCAGTACTTC.

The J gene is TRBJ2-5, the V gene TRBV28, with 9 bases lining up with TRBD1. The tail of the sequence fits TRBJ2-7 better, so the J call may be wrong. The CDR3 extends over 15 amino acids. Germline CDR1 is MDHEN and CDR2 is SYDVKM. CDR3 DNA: TGTGCCAGCAGCCCGCGGGACAGGGCATATGACGAGCAGTACTTC. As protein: CASSPRDRAYDEQYF.

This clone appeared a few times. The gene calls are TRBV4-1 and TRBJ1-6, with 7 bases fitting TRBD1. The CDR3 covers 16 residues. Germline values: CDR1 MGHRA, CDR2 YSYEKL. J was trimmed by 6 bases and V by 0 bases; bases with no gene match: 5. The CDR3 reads CASSQDIGTVNSPLHF. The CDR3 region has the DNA TGCGCCAGCAGCCAAGATATCGGGACAGTTAATTCACCCCTCCACTTT.

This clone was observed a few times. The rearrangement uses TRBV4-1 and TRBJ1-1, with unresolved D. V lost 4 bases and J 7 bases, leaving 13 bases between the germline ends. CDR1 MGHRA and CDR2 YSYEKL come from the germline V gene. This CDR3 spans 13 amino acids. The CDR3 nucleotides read TGCGCCAGCAGCCGGGCGGTTGGGGTTGAAGCTTTCTTT. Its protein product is CASSRAVGVEAFF.